The 13 T cell receptor beta chains below were found in one sample sequenced in a study of blood T cell repertoires in COVID-19. TCRdb keeps only in-frame clones here, not all; method: immunoSEQ multiplex PCR. Among nearly 30,000 clones listed, more than 75% were seen once. The sample consisted of peripheral blood. All receptors come from a woman in her seventies with acute or convalescent COVID-19.

This chain uses TRBV20-1 with TRBJ2-1; possibly TRBD1 for D (5 bases). This CDR3 spans 11 amino acids. CDR1 and CDR2 from the germline V gene are DFQATT and SNEGSKA (reference sequence). The ends were cut back, 6 bases at V and 9 bases at J, with 12 bases in the middle. DNA for the CDR3: TGCAGTGCGAAGACAGAACGTGAGCAGTTCTTC. Translated: CSAKTEREQFF.

Here the CDR3 reads CASSLGQGQETQYF. CDR3 nucleotide sequence: TGCGCCAGCAGCCTCGGACAGGGCCAAGAGACCCAGTACTTC. This sequence joins TRBV5-1 and TRBJ2-5; 8 bases fit TRBD1. Germline lookup yields CDR1 SGHRS and CDR2 YFSETQ. Trimming took 4 bases from V and 1 from J; bases not matched to a gene: 3. The length of the CDR3 is 14 residues.

The rearrangement joins TRBV28 to TRBJ2-7; no clear D. The ends were cut back, 4 bases at V and 0 bases at J, with 7 bases in the middle. The CDR3 is 13 amino acids. The germline V gene encodes CDR1 MDHEN and CDR2 SYDVKM. The CDR3 here is CASSSRSSYEQYF. In nucleotides, the CDR3 is TGTGCCAGCAGTTCCCGTAGCTCCTACGAGCAGTACTTC.

This clone was detected once. Germline is not matched at one junction end, which may reflect a read error. The J gene is TRBJ2-3, the V gene TRBV7-9, with 8 bases matching TRBD1. The CDR3 is 15 residues long. Germline lookup yields CDR1 SEHNR and CDR2 FQNEAQ (reference sequence). CDR3: CASSLDPGGTDTQYF. CDR3 bases: TGTGCCAGCAGCTTAGACCCAGGGGGCACGGATACGCAGTATTTT.

This clone showed up just once. The V gene is TRBV30, the J gene TRBJ2-5; 8 bases agree with TRBD2. The CDR3 is made up of 16 amino acids. The V gene end was trimmed by 1 base and the J gene end by 0 bases; junction bases not matched to a gene: 7. Germline-derived CDR1 and CDR2 are GTSNPN and SVGIG (reference sequence). The CDR3 loop reads CAWSGEVAGYQETQYF. Written as DNA, the CDR3 is TGTGCCTGGAGTGGGGAGGTAGCGGGATACCAAGAGACCCAGTACTTC.

V and J are TRBV11-2 and TRBJ1-4; no clear D gene. Looked up from germline, CDR1 is SGHAT and CDR2 is FQNNGV. The germline V and J ends were trimmed by 1 base and 5 bases, with 5 bases remaining between them. This CDR3 region has 13 residues. DNA of the CDR3: TGTGCCAGCAGCTTAGTAGAAAATGAAAAACTGTTTTTT. Protein sequence: CASSLVENEKLFF.

This rearrangement joins TRBV29-1 to TRBJ1-5, with TRBD1 matching 10 bases. This CDR3 contains 13 residues. Germline CDR1 is SQVTM and CDR2 is ANQGSEA. After removal of 7 bases from V and 5 bases from J, the junction contained 5 bases not matched to a gene. CDR3 DNA: TGCAGCGCCACGGACAGGGGGGATCAGCCCCAGCATTTT. It specifies CSATDRGDQPQHF.

This clone appeared a few times. The chain is built from TRBV24-1 and TRBJ2-3; D call uncertain. CDR3 size: 14 residues. CDR1 is KGHDR and CDR2 is SFDVKD in the germline V gene. V was cut by 9 bases and J by 0 bases, with 12 bases left in between. Here the CDR3 DNA reads TGTGCCACCGCCGTCGAGGCAAGCACAGATACGCAGTATTTT. Translating gives CATAVEASTDTQYF.

The gene calls are TRBV19 and TRBJ2-2; tentatively, D is TRBD2 (5 bases). Germline CDR1 reads LNHDA; CDR2 reads SQIVND (reference sequence). The CDR3 covers 15 residues. V lost 9 bases and J lost 6, with 20 bases in between. CDR3: CASKAGISVPGELFF. For the CDR3, the DNA is TGTGCCAGCAAGGCCGGGATCTCCGTGCCCGGGGAGCTGTTTTTT.

The chain employs TRBV27 and TRBJ1-2; D is undetermined. V dropped 3 bases and J dropped 5 bases, with 10 bases sitting between them. CDR3 length: 13 residues. CDR1 and CDR2 (germline): MNHEY, SMNVEV (reference sequence). CDR3 in amino acids: CASSFGSAYGYTF. CDR3 DNA sequence: TGTGCCAGCAGTTTCGGGTCCGCATATGGCTACACCTTC.

The rearrangement joins TRBV30 to TRBJ1-5, with 8 bases matching TRBD1. CDR1 and CDR2 (germline): GTSNPN, SVGIG (reference sequence). Unmatched junction bases numbered 8, after V lost 1 base and J lost 0 bases. This CDR3 has 17 residues. CDR3 nucleotide sequence: TGTGCCTGGAGTGCAGGGACAGGAGACTATAGCAATCAGCCCCAGCATTTT. It codes for CAWSAGTGDYSNQPQHF.

The chain combines TRBV5-1 with TRBJ2-5, with 13 bases that match TRBD2. Unmatched junction bases numbered 8, after V lost 0 bases and J lost 3 bases. Germline CDR1 SGHRS, CDR2 YFSETQ. This CDR3 is built from 18 residues. The CDR3 reads CASSLGSLAGGRKETQYF. As DNA, the CDR3 is TGCGCCAGCAGCTTGGGGTCACTAGCGGGGGGGCGGAAAGAGACCCAGTACTTC.

The chain couples TRBV28 to TRBJ2-7; D unresolved. The germline V gene has CDR1 MDHEN and CDR2 SYDVKM. The CDR3 consists of 13 residues. V was pared by 3 bases and J by 4 bases, with 10 bases between. CDR3 DNA: TGTGCCAGCAGTTTGGTAGCCGGATACGAGCAGTACTTC. Translating it yields CASSLVAGYEQYF.